This entry is about one T cell receptor beta chain. The sample originates from a study of blood T cell repertoires in COVID-19. Sequenced by immunoSEQ multiplex PCR; TCRdb stores in-frame clones only, minus some. The sample lists tens of thousands of clones, about 85% occurring once. Germline V lookup: CDR1 LNHDA, CDR2 SQIVND (reference sequence). With 9 bases clipped from V and 1 base from J, the junction kept 12 bases outside the gene matches. The CDR3 runs to 15 residues. The receptor comes from an elderly woman with acute or convalescent COVID-19. Sequenced sample: peripheral blood. The V gene is TRBV19, the J gene TRBJ2-7; TRBD1 matches 7 bases. CDR3 in amino acids: CASARGTAGSYEQYF. In nucleotides, the CDR3 is TGTGCCAGCGCCAGGGGGACAGCCGGTTCCTACGAGCAGTACTTC.